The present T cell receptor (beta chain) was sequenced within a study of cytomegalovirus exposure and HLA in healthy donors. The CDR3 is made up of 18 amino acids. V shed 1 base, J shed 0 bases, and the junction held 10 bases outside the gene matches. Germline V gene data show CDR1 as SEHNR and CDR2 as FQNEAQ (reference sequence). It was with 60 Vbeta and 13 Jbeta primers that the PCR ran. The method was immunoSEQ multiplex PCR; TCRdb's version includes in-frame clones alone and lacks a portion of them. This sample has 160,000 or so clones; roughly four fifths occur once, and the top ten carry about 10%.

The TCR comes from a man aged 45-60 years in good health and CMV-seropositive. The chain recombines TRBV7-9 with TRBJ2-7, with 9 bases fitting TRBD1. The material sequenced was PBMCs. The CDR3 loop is CASSLGPGQGRNSYEQYF. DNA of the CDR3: TGTGCCAGCAGCTTAGGGCCGGGACAGGGACGCAACTCCTACGAGCAGTACTTC. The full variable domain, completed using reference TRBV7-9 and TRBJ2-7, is DTGVSQNPRHKITKRGQNVTFRCDPISEHNRLYWYRQTLGQGPEFLTYFQNEAQLEKSRLLSDRFSAERPKGSFSTLEIQRTEQGDSAMYLCASSLGPGQGRNSYEQYFGPGTRLTVT.